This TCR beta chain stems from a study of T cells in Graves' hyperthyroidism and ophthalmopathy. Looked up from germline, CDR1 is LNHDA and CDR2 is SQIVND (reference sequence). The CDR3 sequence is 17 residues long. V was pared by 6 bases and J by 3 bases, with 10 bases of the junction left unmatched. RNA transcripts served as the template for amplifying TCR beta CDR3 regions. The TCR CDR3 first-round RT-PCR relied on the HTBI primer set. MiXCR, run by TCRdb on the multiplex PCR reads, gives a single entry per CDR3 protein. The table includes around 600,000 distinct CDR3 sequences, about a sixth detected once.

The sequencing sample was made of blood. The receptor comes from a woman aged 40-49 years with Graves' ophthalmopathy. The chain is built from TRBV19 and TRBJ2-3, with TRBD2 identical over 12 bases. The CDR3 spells CASSLHLTSGRTDTQYF. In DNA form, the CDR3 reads TGTGCCAGTAGCCTCCACTTGACTAGCGGGAGAACAGATACGCAGTATTTT. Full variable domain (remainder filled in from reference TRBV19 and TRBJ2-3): DGGITQSPKYLFRKEGQNVTLSCEQNLNHDAMYWYRQDPGQGLRLIYYSQIVNDFQKGDIAEGYSVSREKKESFPLTVTSAQKNPTAFYLCASSLHLTSGRTDTQYFGPGTRLTVL.